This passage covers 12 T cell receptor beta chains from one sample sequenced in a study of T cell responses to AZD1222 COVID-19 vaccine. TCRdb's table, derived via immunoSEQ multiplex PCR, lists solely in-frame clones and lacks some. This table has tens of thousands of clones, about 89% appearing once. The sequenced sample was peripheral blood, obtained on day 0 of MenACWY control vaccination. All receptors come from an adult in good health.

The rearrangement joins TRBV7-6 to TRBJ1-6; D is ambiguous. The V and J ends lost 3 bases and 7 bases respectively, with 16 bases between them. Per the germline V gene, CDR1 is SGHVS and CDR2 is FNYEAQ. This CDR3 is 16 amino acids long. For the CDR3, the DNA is TGTGCCAGCAGCTTGGGAGTCCCCGCACCGAATTCACCCCTCCACTTT. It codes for CASSLGVPAPNSPLHF.

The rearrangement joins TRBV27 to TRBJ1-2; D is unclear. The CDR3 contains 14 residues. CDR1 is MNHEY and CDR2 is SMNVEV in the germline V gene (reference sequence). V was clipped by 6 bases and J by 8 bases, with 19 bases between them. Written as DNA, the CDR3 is TGTGCCAGCAGGTCCCTCCCCGGGGAGGGAGGCTACACCTTC. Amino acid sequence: CASRSLPGEGGYTF.

CDR3 in amino acids: CASSSGTGMPGELFF. In DNA form, the CDR3 reads TGTGCCAGCAGTTCCGGGACAGGAATGCCCGGGGAGCTGTTTTTT. This chain uses TRBV27 with TRBJ2-2, with 8 nucleotides matching TRBD1. The CDR3 spans 15 residues. CDR1 and CDR2 from the germline V gene are MNHEY and SMNVEV (reference sequence). The V segment lost 4 bases and the J segment 6 bases; nucleotides outside the gene matches: 7.

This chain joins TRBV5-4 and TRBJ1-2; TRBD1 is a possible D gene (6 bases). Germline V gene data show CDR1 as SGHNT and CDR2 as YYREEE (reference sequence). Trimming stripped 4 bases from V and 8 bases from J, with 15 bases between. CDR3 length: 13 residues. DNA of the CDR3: TGTGCCAGCAGCGCCACAGGGTTTAGCGGCTACACCTTC. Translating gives CASSATGFSGYTF. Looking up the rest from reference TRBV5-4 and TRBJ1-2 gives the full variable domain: ETGVTQSPTHLIKTRGQQVTLRCSSQSGHNTVSWYQQALGQGPQFIFQYYREEENGRGNFPPRFSGLQFPNYSSELNVNALELDDSALYLCASSATGFSGYTFGSGTRLTVV.

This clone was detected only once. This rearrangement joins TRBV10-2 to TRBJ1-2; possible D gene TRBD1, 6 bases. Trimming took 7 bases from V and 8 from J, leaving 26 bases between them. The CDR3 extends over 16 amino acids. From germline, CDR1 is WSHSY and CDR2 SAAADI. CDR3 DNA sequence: TGCGCCAGCAAACGAGGGTGGGACACGGGGGAGGAGGGCTACACCTTC. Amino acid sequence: CASKRGWDTGEEGYTF.

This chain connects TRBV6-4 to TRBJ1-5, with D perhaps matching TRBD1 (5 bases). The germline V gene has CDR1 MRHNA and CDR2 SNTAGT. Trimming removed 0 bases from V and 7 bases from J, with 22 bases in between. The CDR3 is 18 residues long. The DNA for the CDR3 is TGTGCCAGCAGTGACTCTTGTGATGGACGGGACTACTTGCAGCCCCAGCATTTT. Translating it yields CASSDSCDGRDYLQPQHF.

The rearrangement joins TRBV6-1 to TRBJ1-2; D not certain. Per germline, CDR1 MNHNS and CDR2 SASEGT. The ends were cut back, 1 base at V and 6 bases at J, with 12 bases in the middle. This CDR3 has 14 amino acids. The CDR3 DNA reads TGTGCCAGCAGTGAAGTGGGCAGGAACAATGGCTACACCTTC. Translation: CASSEVGRNNGYTF.

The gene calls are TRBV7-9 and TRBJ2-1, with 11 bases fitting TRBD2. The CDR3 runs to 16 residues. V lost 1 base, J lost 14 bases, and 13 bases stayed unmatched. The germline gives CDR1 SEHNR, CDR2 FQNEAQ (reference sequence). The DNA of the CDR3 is TGTGCCAGCAGCTTAGTAAGACTAGCGGGACCCCAGTGGGAGTTCTTC. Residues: CASSLVRLAGPQWEFF.

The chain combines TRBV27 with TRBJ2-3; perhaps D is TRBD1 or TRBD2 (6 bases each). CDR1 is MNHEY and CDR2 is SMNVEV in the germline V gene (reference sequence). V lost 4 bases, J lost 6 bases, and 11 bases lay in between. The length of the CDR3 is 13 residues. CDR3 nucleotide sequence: TGTGCCAGCAGTTCTCAGGGGAGGGATACGCAGTATTTT. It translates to CASSSQGRDTQYF.

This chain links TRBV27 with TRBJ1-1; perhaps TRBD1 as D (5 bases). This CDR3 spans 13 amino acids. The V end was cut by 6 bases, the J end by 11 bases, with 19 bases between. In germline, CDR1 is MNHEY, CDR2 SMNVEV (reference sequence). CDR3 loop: CASSPGPRAFAFF. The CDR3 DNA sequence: TGTGCCAGCAGCCCAGGGCCGCGGGCTTTTGCTTTCTTT.

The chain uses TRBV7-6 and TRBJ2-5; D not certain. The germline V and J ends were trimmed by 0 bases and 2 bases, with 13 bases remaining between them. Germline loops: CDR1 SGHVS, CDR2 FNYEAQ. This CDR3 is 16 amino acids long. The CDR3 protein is CASSLAPSNLQETQYF. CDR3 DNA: TGTGCCAGCAGCTTAGCCCCCTCCAACCTTCAAGAGACCCAGTACTTC.

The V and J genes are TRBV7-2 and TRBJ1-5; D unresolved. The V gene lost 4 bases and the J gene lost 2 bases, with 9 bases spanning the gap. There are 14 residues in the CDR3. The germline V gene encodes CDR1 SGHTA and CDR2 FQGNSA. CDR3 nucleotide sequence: TGTGCCAGCAGCTCCCCGGGAGGCAATCAGCCCCAGCATTTT. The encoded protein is CASSSPGGNQPQHF.